This entry lists 25 T cell receptor beta chains sequenced from one sample in a study of blood T cells in healthy people across ages. A J-beta primer mix and a sample-barcoded 5' primer were used in a second PCR of about 7 to 12 cycles. A single record per CDR3 protein comes from TCRdb applying MiXCR to the 5' RACE reads. The repertoire holds around 870,000 distinct CDR3 sequences, with 29% as singletons. Sequencing was performed on blood. These receptors all come from a woman older than 75 in good health.

This clonotype was detected ten times or more. V gene TRBV12-3 or TRBV12-4 combines with J gene TRBJ2-5; the D gene could be TRBD1 or TRBD2 (6 bases each). The ends were cut back, 5 bases at V and 7 bases at J, with 17 bases in the middle. This CDR3 contains 14 residues. The CDR3 DNA is TGTGCCAGCAGTCCAGACGGGGGCAGGGGGACCCAGTACTTC. Amino acid sequence: CASSPDGGRGTQYF.

CDR3: CASSSILTRNTEAFF. The CDR3 nucleotides are TGTGCCAGCAGCTCGATACTAACAAGGAACACTGAAGCTTTCTTT. The chain is built from TRBV7-2 and TRBJ1-1; D unresolved. Trimming pared 4 bases from V and 1 base from J, leaving 13 bases between. CDR3 length: 15 amino acids. Germline V gene data show CDR1 as SGHTA and CDR2 as FQGNSA.

This clonotype was seen many times. The rearrangement uses TRBV12-3 or TRBV12-4 and TRBJ2-2; TRBD1 matches 9 bases. V shed 5 bases and J 6 bases; nucleotides not matched to a gene: 4. CDR3 size: 14 residues. CDR3 sequence (DNA): TGTGCCAGCAGTCCGGGACAGGGTGCCGGGGAGCTGTTTTTT. Amino acids: CASSPGQGAGELFF.

The J gene is TRBJ1-2, the V gene TRBV30; D gene ambiguous. With 5 bases removed from V and 4 bases from J, the gap between germline ends came to 14 bases. This CDR3 contains 13 residues. Germline-derived CDR1 and CDR2 are GTSNPN and SVGIG (reference sequence). The DNA of the CDR3 is TGTGCCTGGGAGGGTCGGATCCGCTATGGCTACACCTTC. Protein sequence: CAWEGRIRYGYTF.

The chain uses TRBV20-1 and TRBJ1-3; perhaps TRBD1 as D (5 bases). V lost 6 bases and J lost 4, with 25 bases in between. This CDR3 spans 17 amino acids. The germline CDR1 and CDR2 sequences are DFQATT and SNEGSKA (reference sequence). CDR3 in amino acids: CSAKFGGGQGVGNTIYF. Written as DNA, the CDR3 is TGCAGTGCAAAATTCGGGGGTGGCCAGGGCGTCGGAAACACCATATATTTT.

The chain combines TRBV5-4 with TRBJ1-6; 7 bases are shared with TRBD1. Germline CDR1 SGHNT, CDR2 YYREEE (reference sequence). This CDR3 has 14 residues. The J segment lost 4 bases and the V segment lost 6 bases, leaving 4 bases of the junction unmatched. The DNA of the CDR3 is TGTGCCAGCAACTCACAGGGGTATAATTCACCCCTCCACTTT. It codes for CASNSQGYNSPLHF.

This clonotype was picked up many times. The chain uses TRBV10-2 and TRBJ2-7; 10 bases are a match to TRBD2. Per the germline V gene, CDR1 is WSHSY and CDR2 is SAAADI. J gave up 2 bases and V 8 bases, and 6 bases lay outside the gene matches. The length of the CDR3 is 14 residues. The CDR3 is CASGAGGQAYEQYF. The CDR3 DNA reads as TGCGCCAGCGGAGCGGGAGGGCAGGCCTACGAGCAGTACTTC.

The chain has TRBV7-2 and TRBJ1-1, with D tentatively TRBD1 (6 bases). CDR3 length equals 13 residues. V gave up 5 bases and J gave up 3 bases, with 10 bases separating them. In germline, CDR1 is SGHTA, CDR2 FQGNSA. The CDR3 reads CASSKDRHTEAFF. CDR3 nucleotides: TGTGCCAGCAGCAAAGACAGGCACACTGAAGCTTTCTTT.

This chain connects TRBV7-2 to TRBJ2-2, with 7 bases aligning to TRBD1. The length of the CDR3 is 15 residues. Trimming cost V 5 bases and J 4 bases; bases outside gene matches: 7. Looked up from germline, CDR1 is SGHTA and CDR2 is FQGNSA. CDR3 protein: CASSPDRASTGELFF. For the CDR3, the DNA is TGTGCCAGCAGCCCAGACAGGGCAAGCACCGGGGAGCTGTTTTTT.

This chain joins TRBV7-2 and TRBJ2-1; no firm D call. Germline lookup yields CDR1 SGHTA and CDR2 FQGNSA. The CDR3 has 16 amino acids. Trimming removed 5 bases at V and 0 bases at J, with 14 bases between. The CDR3 loop reads CASSHPVRSSYNEQFF. CDR3 in DNA: TGTGCCAGCAGCCACCCCGTTCGAAGCTCCTACAATGAGCAGTTCTTC.

The sample holds many counts of this clonotype. CDR3 sequence reads: CASSYVRKSSYNEQFF. The CDR3 nucleotides are TGTGCCAGCAGTTACGTACGGAAGAGCTCCTACAATGAGCAGTTCTTC. The chain recombines TRBV6-6 with TRBJ2-1, with D unresolved. Germline V CDR1 and CDR2: MNHNY, SVGAGI (reference sequence). The CDR3 has 16 amino acids. V shed 2 bases and J shed 0 bases, with 11 bases lying between them.

A word on this clonotype: A much larger clonotype is one base distant, so this may be a read error. The genes are TRBV7-2 and TRBJ1-2; the D gene is possibly TRBD1 (6 bases). The length of the CDR3 is 15 residues. The germline gives CDR1 SGHTA, CDR2 FQGNSA. Here the CDR3 reads CAGSQGGFQSYGYTF. CDR3 sequence (DNA): TGTGCCGGCAGCCAAGGGGGGTTCCAAAGCTATGGCTACACCTTC.

This clonotype was observed at least ten times. This chain links TRBV25-1 with TRBJ2-3, with D possibly being TRBD1 (5 bases). V gave up 6 bases and J gave up 0 bases, with 7 bases separating them. The CDR3 runs to 13 residues. Germline V gene data show CDR1 as MGHDK and CDR2 as SYGVNS. In nucleotides, the CDR3 is TGTGCCAGCAGAAGACAGAGCACAGATACGCAGTATTTT. It codes for CASRRQSTDTQYF.

The rearrangement joins TRBV5-8 to TRBJ2-1, with 7 bases that match TRBD2. J lost 9 bases, V lost 0 bases, and 6 bases had no gene match. This CDR3 comprises 14 residues. Looked up from germline, CDR1 is SGHTS and CDR2 is YDEGEE. Written as DNA, the CDR3 is TGTGCCAGCAGCTTGGGCGGGAGTTTAACTGAGCAGTTCTTC. It yields the protein CASSLGGSLTEQFF.

Ten or more counts support this clonotype. The rearrangement joins TRBV7-2 to TRBJ2-5, with D perhaps being TRBD1 or TRBD2 (6 bases each). CDR3 length equals 14 residues. CDR1 SGHTA and CDR2 FQGNSA come from the germline V gene. With 5 bases removed from V and 5 bases from J, the gap between germline ends came to 15 bases. The CDR3 DNA follows: TGTGCCAGCAGCCCTTCCAGAGGGGGGGAGACCCAGTACTTC. Protein product: CASSPSRGGETQYF.

For this clonotype: A much larger clone lies one base from this, so it may be a read error. The genes are TRBV25-1 and TRBJ2-3; D remains ambiguous. Germline V gene sequence: CDR1 MGHDK, CDR2 SYGVNS. This CDR3 region has 12 residues. The CDR3 region has the DNA TGTGCCAGCAGTGACCCCACAGATACGCGGTATTTT. This gives the protein CASSDPTDTRYF.

As regards this clonotype: It may be a read error: a sequence one base away is much more abundant. The rearrangement uses TRBV7-2 and TRBJ2-7; a possible D gene is TRBD1 (5 bases). CDR1 is SGHTA and CDR2 is FQGNSA in the germline V gene. The CDR3 has 14 residues. CDR3 protein: CASSLGDSHYAQYF. CDR3 DNA sequence: TGTGCCAGCAGCTTAGGCGACAGCCACTACGCGCAGTACTTC. Filled out from reference TRBV7-2 and TRBJ2-7, the complete variable domain reads GAGVSQSPSNKVTEKGKDVELRCDPISGHTALYWYRQSLGQGLEFLIYFQGNSAPDKSGLPSDRFSAERTGGSVSTLTIQRTQQEDSAVYLCASSLGDSHYAQYFGPGTRLTVT.

This clonotype showed up just a few times. V and J are TRBV6-6 and TRBJ1-4, with a tentative D call TRBD1 (5 bases). V was trimmed by 4 bases and J by 6 bases, leaving 12 bases between them. This CDR3 region has 14 residues. CDR1 and CDR2 (germline): MNHNY, SVGAGI (reference sequence). CDR3 sequence: CASSSLAGYEKLFF. The CDR3 nucleotides are TGTGCCAGCAGTTCTTTGGCAGGGTATGAAAAACTGTTTTTT.

This clonotype showed up many times. The CDR3 coding sequence is TGTGCCAGCAGCCAAGCGGGGCGGGGGGAGGCAGAGACCCAGTACTTC. Amino acid sequence: CASSQAGRGEAETQYF. The genes are TRBV3-1 and TRBJ2-5, with 8 bases aligning to TRBD2. Per the germline V gene, CDR1 is LGHDT and CDR2 is YNNKEL (reference sequence). Trimming removed 1 base from V and 4 bases from J; junction bases left unmatched: 8. CDR3 length: 16 amino acids.

This clonotype was seen only a few times. A read error may explain this, as a much larger clone is one base away. The V call is TRBV7-9, the J call TRBJ2-5; 14 bases fit TRBD2. The CDR3 has 15 residues. Per the germline V gene, CDR1 is SEHNR and CDR2 is FQNEAQ (reference sequence). The V segment lost 5 bases and the J segment 11 bases; nucleotides outside the gene matches: 10. The CDR3 is CASSKTSGGADEQYF. In DNA, the CDR3 is TGTGCCAGCAGCAAGACTAGCGGGGGGGCCGATGAGCAGTACTTC.

Concerning this clonotype: A read error may be the cause here, since a much bigger clone is one base away. The rearrangement uses TRBV18 and TRBJ2-3, with 7 bases aligning to TRBD1. Unmatched junction bases numbered 2, after V lost 0 bases and J lost 2 bases. Germline CDR1 is KGHSH and CDR2 is LQKENI. The CDR3 runs to 15 residues. CDR3 region: CASSPPDRSTDTQYF. In nucleotides, the CDR3 is TGTGCCAGCTCACCACCGGACAGGTCCACAGATACGCAGTATTTT.

This clonotype was seen many times. The chain combines TRBV7-2 with TRBJ1-2; D might be TRBD1 (5 bases). This CDR3 contains 15 residues. V lost 4 bases to trimming and J lost 2 bases, with 14 bases between them. Germline CDR1 and CDR2: SGHTA and FQGNSA. The CDR3 DNA reads as TGTGCCAGCAGCTCAAGTAGAGGGGAAAACTATGGCTACACCTTC. This sequence encodes CASSSSRGENYGYTF.

A word on this clonotype: A much larger clone sits a single nucleotide away, making a read error possible. V gene TRBV11-2 combines with J gene TRBJ1-4; TRBD1 matches 9 bases. Germline trimming cut 5 bases from V and 12 bases from J; bases unmatched to any gene: 7. The germline V gene has CDR1 SGHAT and CDR2 FQNNGV. This CDR3 contains 13 residues. CDR3: CASSPRTGEELFF. Here the CDR3 DNA reads TGTGCCAGCAGCCCCCGGACAGGGGAAGAACTGTTTTTT.

This clonotype turned up a few times. This sequence joins TRBV6-5 and TRBJ2-5; 11 positions agree with TRBD2. This CDR3 contains 15 residues. Germline values: CDR1 MNHEY, CDR2 SVGAGI. The V gene end was trimmed by 5 bases and the J gene end by 5 bases; junction bases not matched to a gene: 7. The CDR3 reads CASSSSGGAAETQYF. The CDR3, as DNA: TGTGCCAGCAGTAGTAGCGGGGGGGCCGCGGAGACCCAGTACTTC.

V gene TRBV7-2 combines with J gene TRBJ2-3, with D uncertain. CDR1 SGHTA and CDR2 FQGNSA come from the germline V gene. The CDR3 length is 13 residues. Trimming stripped 5 bases from V and 2 bases from J, with 8 bases between. In nucleotides, the CDR3 is TGTGCCAGCAGCGTTAGGATCACAGATACGCAGTATTTT. Translation gives CASSVRITDTQYF.